These T cell receptor beta chains were read from a single sample in a study of blood T cell repertoires in COVID-19. Produced via immunoSEQ multiplex PCR; TCRdb's table is partial and in-frame only. The data contain 50,000 to 75,000 clones, 90% to 95% of them singletons. The sample comprised peripheral blood. Source of these receptors: a man aged 50 to 60 with active COVID-19. CDR3s include the opening cysteine and the closing phenylalanine or tryptophan. Not all rows give a size; the values are once, few, many and, for expanded clones, a class.

size,length,J,V,CDR3
.,15,TRBJ2-1,TRBV6-6,CASSLGQGARNEQFF
few,15,TRBJ1-5,TRBV4-1,CASRGHINSNQPQHF
.,13,TRBJ2-7,TRBV12-3/TRBV12-4,CASRPGAGPEQYF
.,12,TRBJ1-5,TRBV18,CASSQGGQPQHF
.,14,TRBJ2-2,TRBV6-4,CASSDSIRGGELFF
.,16,TRBJ2-1,TRBV4-1,CASSQGSASSYNEQFF
.,15,TRBJ1-3,TRBV6-4,CARSYTGGLGNTIYF
.,17,TRBJ2-7,TRBV9,CASSVAPTPGGPHEQYF
.,14,TRBJ2-7,TRBV7-7,CASSQGVGYYEQYF
.,14,TRBJ2-5,TRBV7-8,CASSPEGPGGTQYF
.,16,TRBJ2-2,TRBV18,CASSPSGGGNTGELFF
.,10,TRBJ2-7,TRBV6-7,CASDEDEQYF
.,18,TRBJ2-6,TRBV7-9,CASSLQPGQGPGANVLTF
.,14,TRBJ1-5,TRBV10-3,CAISDVAAREPQHF
.,14,TRBJ1-6,TRBV27,CASSSRGASAPLHF
.,15,TRBJ1-6,TRBV11-2,CASSVNGQVNSPLHF
.,14,TRBJ2-1,TRBV5-1,CASSLEGRGNEQFF
.,13,TRBJ2-5,TRBV5-1,CASSLDGVGTQYF
.,15,TRBJ2-7,TRBV11-2,CASSLVRGSSYEQYF
once,12,TRBJ1-6,TRBV12-3/TRBV12-4,CASSPGGSPLHF
.,15,TRBJ2-2,TRBV24-1,CATSDFGSGRQGLFF
.,20,TRBJ1-1,TRBV5-1,CASSLVSRPGGRTGNTEAFF
.,20,TRBJ2-3,TRBV6-1,CASSEIPVVLQGRLVDTQYF
once,15,TRBJ1-4,TRBV9,CASSVEQPTNEKLFF
.,14,TRBJ1-2,TRBV15,CATSRDSPGYGYTF